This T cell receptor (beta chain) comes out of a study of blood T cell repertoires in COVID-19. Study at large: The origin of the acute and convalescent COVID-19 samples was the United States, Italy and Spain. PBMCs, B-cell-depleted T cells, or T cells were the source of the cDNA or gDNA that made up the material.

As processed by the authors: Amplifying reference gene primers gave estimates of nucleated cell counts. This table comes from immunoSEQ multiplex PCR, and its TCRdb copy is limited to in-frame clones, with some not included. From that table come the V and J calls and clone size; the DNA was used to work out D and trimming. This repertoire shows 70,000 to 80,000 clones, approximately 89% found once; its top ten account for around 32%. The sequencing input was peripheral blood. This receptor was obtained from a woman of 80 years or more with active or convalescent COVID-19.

The CDR3 loop reads CSGGQSNYGYTF. For the CDR3, the DNA is TGCAGCGGAGGACAGTCTAACTATGGCTACACCTTC. The chain links TRBV29-1 to TRBJ1-2; TRBD1 is a possible D gene (6 bases). Germline V gene lookup returns CDR1 SQVTM and CDR2 ANQGSEA. The CDR3 has 12 residues. Trimming left V 7 bases short and J 0 bases short, with 9 bases between.